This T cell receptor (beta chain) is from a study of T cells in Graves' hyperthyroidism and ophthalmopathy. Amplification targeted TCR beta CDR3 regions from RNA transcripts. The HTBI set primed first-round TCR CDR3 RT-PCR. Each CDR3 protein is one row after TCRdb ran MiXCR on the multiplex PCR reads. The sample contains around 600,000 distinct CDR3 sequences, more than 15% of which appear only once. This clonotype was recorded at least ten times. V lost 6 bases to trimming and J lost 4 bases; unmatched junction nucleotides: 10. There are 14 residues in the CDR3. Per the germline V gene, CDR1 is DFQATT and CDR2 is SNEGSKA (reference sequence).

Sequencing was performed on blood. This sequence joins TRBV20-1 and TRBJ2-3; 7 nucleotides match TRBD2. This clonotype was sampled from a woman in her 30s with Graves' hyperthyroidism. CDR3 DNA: TGCAGTGCAGCTAGCGGAGTCCCTGCAGATACGCAGTATTTT. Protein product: CSAASGVPADTQYF.